This T cell receptor (beta chain) is from a study of blood T cell repertoires in COVID-19. Across the whole study: PBMCs, B-cell-depleted T cells, or T cells were the source of the cDNA or gDNA that made up the material.

As processed by the authors: Reference gene primers were amplified, and this amplification served to estimate nucleated cell counts. Sequenced by immunoSEQ multiplex PCR; TCRdb stores in-frame clones only, minus some. V, J and clone size reflect that table, while D and trimming were determined from the DNA. The data show about 17,000 clones, with 75% to 90% seen just once and less than 20% held by the top ten. The sequenced sample consisted of peripheral blood. This clonotype was obtained from a man aged 50-60 years with active COVID-19.

The CDR3 region is CASRGTRFGEQYF. CDR3 nucleotides: TGTGCCAGCAGGGGGACTAGGTTCGGCGAGCAGTACTTC. The rearrangement links TRBV6-6 to TRBJ2-7; 8 positions agree with TRBD2. Germline loops: CDR1 MNHNY, CDR2 SVGAGI (reference sequence). V was clipped by 6 bases and J by 6 bases; unmatched bases: 7. The CDR3 is 13 residues long.